This section outlines one TCR beta chain sequence together with its context. Assay: immunoSEQ multiplex PCR; the TCRdb copy retains only in-frame clones and omits some. The sample records approximately 620,000 clones, 97% being singletons. This entry belongs to a study of shared clonotypes between healthy human individuals. The germline V gene encodes CDR1 SGHDT and CDR2 YYEEEE. The CDR3 length is 16 residues. The germline V and J ends were trimmed by 4 bases and 2 bases, with 17 bases remaining between them. The TCR comes from a woman younger than 45 in good health. Sequencing was performed on naive CD4+ T cells sorted from blood. Described subset: CD45RA+ positively selected. The chain carries TRBV5-6 and TRBJ2-3, with D possibly TRBD1 on 5 matching bases. For the CDR3, the DNA is TGTGCCAGCAGCCACAGGACAACCAGAAACACAGATACGCAGTATTTT. Its protein product is CASSHRTTRNTDTQYF.